The 10 T cell receptor beta chains below come from one sample, sequenced in a study of blood T cell repertoires in COVID-19. TCRdb keeps only in-frame clones here, not all; method: immunoSEQ multiplex PCR. This table has some 160,000 clones, approximately 91% appearing once. Sequenced: peripheral blood. Every receptor here comes from a man younger than 30 with acute or convalescent COVID-19.

V and J are TRBV5-5 and TRBJ1-5; TRBD1 matches at 7 bases. With V trimmed by 0 bases and J by 2 bases, 8 bases remained unmatched. The CDR3 loop spans 17 amino acids. The germline CDR1 and CDR2 sequences are SGHKS and YYEKEE (reference sequence). CDR3: CASSLGVGGSGNQPQHF. For the CDR3, the DNA is TGTGCCAGCAGCTTGGGGGTAGGGGGCTCGGGCAATCAGCCCCAGCATTTT.

This chain joins TRBV27 and TRBJ2-7; possible D gene TRBD1, 6 bases. V lost 4 bases, J lost 5 bases, and 15 bases lay in between. Germline loops: CDR1 MNHEY, CDR2 SMNVEV (reference sequence). The CDR3 has 14 amino acids. The CDR3 sequence: CASSSGHPRDEQYF. The CDR3 region has the DNA TGTGCCAGCAGTTCGGGACATCCAAGGGACGAGCAGTACTTC.

CDR3 loop: CASTLPGTRDEQFF. In DNA, the CDR3 is TGTGCCAGCACCTTGCCGGGGACTAGGGATGAGCAGTTCTTC. The chain employs TRBV28 and TRBJ2-1; 8 positions agree with TRBD2. Per the germline V gene, CDR1 is MDHEN and CDR2 is SYDVKM. After removal of 7 bases from V and 8 bases from J, the junction contained 10 bases not matched to a gene. The CDR3 covers 14 residues.

This clone has a handful of counts. V gene TRBV10-3 combines with J gene TRBJ1-6, with a weak D call TRBD1 (5 bases). This CDR3 spans 15 amino acids. Trimming took off 3 bases at V and 13 bases at J, with 19 bases between the two ends. Germline V gene sequence: CDR1 ENHRY, CDR2 SYGVKD. CDR3 nucleotides: TGTGCCATCAGTGACTCGGGACTCCAGACTGGGCCCCTCCACTTT. The encoded protein is CAISDSGLQTGPLHF.

This clone occurred a few times. V is TRBV6-4 and J is TRBJ2-3, with 9 bases that match TRBD1. The CDR3 runs 15 residues. Per germline, CDR1 MRHNA and CDR2 SNTAGT. Trimming removed 3 bases from V and 4 bases from J; junction bases left unmatched: 5. As DNA, the CDR3 is TGTGCCAGCAGTGAAGCGGGACAGGGTCCAGATACGCAGTATTTT. It encodes CASSEAGQGPDTQYF.

The chain employs TRBV5-1 and TRBJ1-5; 10 nucleotides line up with TRBD1. Germline V gene lookup returns CDR1 SGHRS and CDR2 YFSETQ. The CDR3 has 18 amino acids. V lost 0 bases and J lost 1; bases outside the gene matches: 7. As DNA, the CDR3 is TGCGCCAGCAGCTTGGGTCCGGGACAGGGGTCGAGCAATCAGCCCCAGCATTTT. Amino acids: CASSLGPGQGSSNQPQHF. Supplemented by reference TRBV5-1 and TRBJ1-5, the full variable domain reads KAGVTQTPRYLIKTRGQQVTLSCSPISGHRSVSWYQQTPGQGLQFLFEYFSETQRNKGNFPGRFSGRQFSNSRSEMNVSTLELGDSALYLCASSLGPGQGSSNQPQHFGDGTRLSIL.

The chain couples TRBV11-3 to TRBJ1-2; 12 bases align to TRBD1. Germline-derived CDR1 and CDR2 are SGHNT and YENEEA. This CDR3 spans 17 amino acids. V gave up 4 bases and J gave up 6 bases; unmatched junction bases: 12. The CDR3 DNA sequence: TGTGCCAGCAGCTCTTATACCGCCGGGACAGGGGGCAATGGCTACACCTTC. Its protein is CASSSYTAGTGGNGYTF.

Here the CDR3 reads CASSQSTGSFGRYF. In DNA, the CDR3 is TGTGCCAGCAGCCAATCGACAGGGTCTTTCGGTCGGTACTTC. The rearrangement joins TRBV5-6 to TRBJ2-7, with TRBD1 matching over 7 bases. The V and J ends lost 4 bases and 12 bases, in that order; junction bases with no gene match: 16. Per the germline V gene, CDR1 is SGHDT and CDR2 is YYEEEE. This CDR3 contains 14 residues. Full variable domain (outside the CDR3, taken from reference TRBV5-6 and TRBJ2-7): DAGVTQSPTHLIKTRGQQVTLRCSPKSGHDTVSWYQQALGQGPQFIFQYYEEEERQRGNFPDRFSGHQFPNYSSELNVNALLLGDSALYLCASSQSTGSFGRYFGPGTRLTVT.

V usage is TRBV5-6 and J usage is TRBJ1-5, with D possibly TRBD1 on 5 matching bases. Germline CDR1 reads SGHDT; CDR2 reads YYEEEE. There are 14 residues in the CDR3. Trimming shortened V by 0 bases and J by 4 bases, and 8 bases separated the two germline ends. DNA for the CDR3: TGTGCCAGCAGCTTGGATGCAGGGAATCAGCCCCAGCATTTT. Amino acids: CASSLDAGNQPQHF. The full variable domain, completed using reference TRBV5-6 and TRBJ1-5, is DAGVTQSPTHLIKTRGQQVTLRCSPKSGHDTVSWYQQALGQGPQFIFQYYEEEERQRGNFPDRFSGHQFPNYSSELNVNALLLGDSALYLCASSLDAGNQPQHFGDGTRLSIL.

This chain joins TRBV10-1 and TRBJ2-5; 7 bases fit TRBD1. CDR3 length: 14 amino acids. Germline CDR1 reads WNHNN; CDR2 reads SYGVQD (reference sequence). J lost 3 bases, V lost 10 bases, and 11 bases had no gene match. CDR3 sequence: CAIVGGQAEETQYF. The CDR3 DNA is TGCGCCATAGTAGGTGGACAGGCCGAAGAGACCCAGTACTTC.